This TCR beta chain derives from a study of shared clonotypes between healthy human individuals (dated by TCRdb to 2018 to 2020). About the study as a whole: The cohort comprised two women and a few men aged 18 to 49 years. For each donor, three plates each were used for CD4 naive and CD4 memory, two plates were used for CD8 naive, and one plate was used for CD8 memory. To estimate repertoire size and how much clonotype sharing occurs between individuals, the study deeply sequenced the blood TCR repertoires of roughly 5 healthy adults. Libraries were prepared and TCR repertoires were sequenced by different laboratories using diverse techniques, in order to increase sequencing depth and limit assay-specific biases. Each donor's leukapheresis produced roughly between roughly 0.85 and 10 billion PBMCs. On the study overall, not on this receptor specifically: Sharing across several donors was observed for around 5% of naive CD4, over 3% of naive CD8, 2% to 2.5% of memory CD4, and roughly 0.4% of memory CD8 clonotypes. Because the study included only a small number of donors, the genetic and exposure-history diversity represented was limited. Even with the large sequencing depth, rarefaction of the sorted-subset datasets indicated that sequencing was incomplete. Higher generation probabilities were observed for clonotypes shared by all four sorted-subset donors than for non-shared clonotypes. Naive subsets generally had larger estimated clonotype richness than memory subsets. Pairwise subsampling indicated that sequencing depth was expected to affect the degree of clonotype sharing among donors. Sampling was restricted to blood, and TCR repertoires in tissue are likely to differ from TCR repertoires in blood.

Using the deep immunoSEQ assay, TCR CDR3 regions were amplified from genomic DNA by multiplex PCR. Genomic DNA extracted from each cell subset was distributed evenly over all wells of several immunoSEQ 96-well plates, and each plate served as one replicate. For sorted subsets, about 210 ng of genomic DNA, equivalent to roughly 33,000 T cell genomes, went into each replicate PCR. Purified libraries were measured with a Qubit 3.0 fluorometer, size-checked on a Bioanalyzer 2100, and measured again with the KAPA Library Quantification kit. Every immunoSEQ 96-well plate was sequenced on a dedicated single-read 150-cycle Illumina NextSeq 550 flow cell. The study's processing was this. Because only junctional sequences without quality scores were contained in the immunoSEQ output, filtering matching that applied to full-length reads could not be performed. Sequences were annotated with PyIR, a Python wrapper for IgBLAST v1.9, using IMGT germline references to assign V/J genes and CDR3. Any read was removed if the V/J assignment was weak (E-value above 1e-6), the CDR3 was missing, or the read contained stop codons, out-of-frame junctions, or ambiguous translated residues. V3J clonotypes were defined as sequences sharing an identical inferred V gene, J gene, and CDR3 amino acid sequence. Percentage overlap between repertoires was calculated by dividing the number of shared unique clonotypes by the size of the smaller repertoire. Three approaches were used to assess repertoire richness: RTK rarefaction, the Chao1 estimator, and Recon v2.1 estimates of unobserved clonotypes. For all TCRbeta clonotypes obtained by the gDNA method from a few donors, generation probabilities were computed with OLGA. In TCRdb, the immuneACCESS table is reduced to in-frame sequences with V and J assigned. These tables do not hold every clone; where another copy was compared, an unresolved V gene accounts for under half, and the others remain unexplained. V, J and clone size reflect that table, while D and trimming were determined from the DNA. This sample is represented by approximately 2,000,000 clones; roughly 90% of them were singletons. The ten largest make up more than 0.35% of the sample.

Donors were healthy HIV-negative adults with no recently reported acute infections or vaccinations. Only Caucasian adults living in Nashville, Tennessee, USA were represented among the donors. CD4+ T cells were enriched by magnetic negative selection; naive cells were then positively selected on CD45RA, and the negative fraction formed the memory subset. Blood was collected by leukapheresis, and PBMCs were isolated by Ficoll-Histopaque density gradient centrifugation and then cryopreserved in liquid nitrogen vapor phase. Analytical flow cytometry was used to check the purity and quantity of each magnetically sorted T cell population. Each sorted fraction had its genomic DNA isolated and then quantified by UV absorbance on a Nanodrop 2000c. Notes on this clone: What this receptor recognizes is not known. Per-base quality was not reported, and no clone a single base away is much larger than it.

As encoded in the germline V gene, CDR1 is MNHNS while CDR2 is SASEGT. There are 14 amino acids in the CDR3, from cysteine to phenylalanine inclusive. Only CDR3 DNA is held: 42 bases, read in frame from base 1. The junction shows trimming of 4 bases on V and 10 bases on J, plus 19 bases between the germline ends. The sequence came from a man between 18 and 35 years old in good health. Some clones in this sample may be carry-over from other donors' samples. The sequence is built from TRBV6-1 and TRBJ1-1, and possibly TRBD1, on 5 matching bases. Sequencing used naive CD4+ T cells from PBMCs. This sample's cell subset or site label indicates: CD45RA+ positively selected. CDR3 reads: CASSVGGPTLLAFF. The nucleotide sequence is TGTGCCAGCAGTGTCGGGGGACCCACTCTCTTAGCTTTCTTT.